The 24 T cell receptor beta chains listed next were all sequenced from one sample in a study of blood T cell repertoires in COVID-19. TCRdb keeps only in-frame clones here, not all; method: immunoSEQ multiplex PCR. The sample has 210,000 or so clones, nearly 90% seen once. The sequenced material came from peripheral blood. These receptors were taken from a man in his fifties with acute or convalescent COVID-19.

The V and J genes are TRBV6-5 and TRBJ1-3; TRBD1 agrees at 7 bases. The V and J ends lost 7 bases and 5 bases, in that order; junction bases with no gene match: 8. The CDR3 contains 14 residues. Germline CDR1 and CDR2: MNHEY and SVGAGI. CDR3 sequence reads: CASTDRDRRNTIYF. The DNA of the CDR3 is TGTGCCAGCACAGACAGGGATCGCAGAAACACCATATATTTT.

This rearrangement joins TRBV5-4 to TRBJ1-2, with D unclear. The CDR3 contains 14 residues. V lost 0 bases, J lost 6 bases, and 12 bases lay in between. Germline CDR1 and CDR2: SGHNT and YYREEE (reference sequence). This chain's CDR3 is CASSLVEPSHGYTF. The CDR3 nucleotides are TGTGCCAGCAGCTTGGTTGAACCGAGCCATGGCTACACCTTC. Full variable domain (remainder filled in from reference TRBV5-4 and TRBJ1-2): ETGVTQSPTHLIKTRGQQVTLRCSSQSGHNTVSWYQQALGQGPQFIFQYYREEENGRGNFPPRFSGLQFPNYSSELNVNALELDDSALYLCASSLVEPSHGYTFGSGTRLTVV.

This clone has only one observation. This chain joins TRBV11-1 and TRBJ2-5; 10 positions agree with TRBD2. The ends lost 1 base at V and 5 bases at J; junction bases unmatched: 7. This CDR3 contains 16 residues. CDR1 and CDR2 (germline): SGHAT, FQDESV (reference sequence). The chain's CDR3 is CASSLVLAGSRETQYF. The CDR3 nucleotides are TGTGCCAGCAGCTTAGTACTAGCGGGATCTCGGGAGACCCAGTACTTC.

The chain joins TRBV6-6 to TRBJ1-4; 7 nucleotides match TRBD1. V trimming: 6 bases; J trimming: 0 bases; junction bases outside the gene matches: 4. CDR1 is MNHNY and CDR2 is SVGAGI in the germline V gene (reference sequence). This CDR3 comprises 15 residues. CDR3 region: CASSPGQATNEKLFF. The CDR3 region has the DNA TGTGCCAGCAGCCCCGGACAGGCAACTAATGAAAAACTGTTTTTT.

This chain joins TRBV11-2 and TRBJ2-7; 8 bases agree with TRBD1. This CDR3 is built from 16 residues. The J segment lost 7 bases and the V segment lost 0 bases, leaving 11 bases of the junction unmatched. Germline V gives CDR1 SGHAT, CDR2 FQNNGV. For the CDR3, the DNA is TGTGCCAGCAGCTTAGATGACAGGGGATACTTGGGGGAGCAGTACTTC. Translation: CASSLDDRGYLGEQYF.

In nucleotides, the CDR3 is TGTGCCAGCAGCGAGGAGGCCTACGAGCAGTACGTC. As protein: CASSEEAYEQYV. The chain uses TRBV9 and TRBJ2-7, with TRBD2 as a possible D gene (5 bases). This CDR3 spans 12 amino acids. The germline CDR1 and CDR2 sequences are SGDLS and YYNGEE. V dropped 3 bases and J dropped 2 bases, with 6 bases sitting between them.

DNA for the CDR3: TGTGCCAGCAGCGACCGACAGGGGTTGTACACCGGGGAGCTGTTTTTT. It translates to CASSDRQGLYTGELFF. The V and J genes are TRBV3-1 (or the pseudogene TRBV3-2) and TRBJ2-2; TRBD1 aligns across 8 bases. From germline, CDR1 is LGHDT and CDR2 YNNKEL (reference sequence). Germline trimming cut 5 bases from V and 3 bases from J; bases unmatched to any gene: 8. There are 16 residues in the CDR3.

The chain joins TRBV7-9 to TRBJ1-4; no clear D gene. Trimming removed 5 bases at V and 7 bases at J, with 17 bases between. CDR1 is SEHNR, CDR2 FQNEAQ, per germline (reference sequence). The CDR3 consists of 15 residues. The CDR3 here is CASSPLALRGEKLFF. The CDR3, as DNA: TGTGCCAGCAGCCCCCTCGCTCTCCGGGGTGAAAAACTGTTTTTT. The whole variable domain, filled in from reference TRBV7-9 and TRBJ1-4, reads DTGVSQNPRHKITKRGQNVTFRCDPISEHNRLYWYRQTLGQGPEFLTYFQNEAQLEKSRLLSDRFSAERPKGSFSTLEIQRTEQGDSAMYLCASSPLALRGEKLFFGSGTQLSVL.

The V call is TRBV5-1, the J call TRBJ1-5, with a weak D call TRBD1 (6 bases). The CDR3 spans 13 residues. CDR1 SGHRS and CDR2 YFSETQ come from the germline V gene. Trimming took 3 bases from V and 7 from J, leaving 11 bases between them. The CDR3 region is CASSSTGLQPQHF. The CDR3 DNA sequence: TGCGCCAGCAGCTCTACAGGGTTGCAGCCCCAGCATTTT.

This clone was seen a single time. The CDR3: CASSADSYNEQFF. In DNA form, the CDR3 reads TGTGCCAGCAGCGCTGACAGCTACAATGAGCAGTTCTTC. The genes are TRBV7-3 and TRBJ2-1, with D perhaps matching TRBD1 (5 bases). The V and J ends lost 5 bases and 3 bases respectively, with 8 bases between them. CDR3 length equals 13 residues. Germline V lookup: CDR1 SGHTA, CDR2 FQGTGA.

The chain employs TRBV27 and TRBJ1-1; 8 nucleotides match TRBD1. J was trimmed by 7 bases and V by 3 bases; bases with no gene match: 19. The germline V gene encodes CDR1 MNHEY and CDR2 SMNVEV (reference sequence). The CDR3 extends over 18 amino acids. In DNA form, the CDR3 reads TGTGCCAGCAGTTTGCGGACGACAGGGGTATTGAGGGGCGGTGAAGCTTTCTTT. Residues: CASSLRTTGVLRGGEAFF.

This chain connects TRBV28 to TRBJ2-6, with D possibly matching TRBD2 (7 bases). CDR1 MDHEN and CDR2 SYDVKM come from the germline V gene. Between the trimmed V and J ends, which lost 7 bases and 6 bases, there was a span of 16 bases. This CDR3 is built from 15 residues. The CDR3 protein is CASTPVGGLANVLTF. In DNA form, the CDR3 reads TGTGCCAGCACACCAGTCGGGGGGCTGGCCAACGTCCTGACTTTC.

The V and J genes are TRBV2 and TRBJ2-2; 8 positions match TRBD1. This CDR3 is built from 15 residues. Germline CDR1 is SNHLY and CDR2 is FYNNEI. Trimming took 5 bases from V and 3 from J; bases not matched to a gene: 5. The CDR3 protein is CASSSGQVYTGELFF. The DNA of the CDR3 is TGTGCCAGCAGTTCGGGACAGGTTTACACCGGGGAGCTGTTTTTT.

The CDR3 sequence: CASSGDRSTSTDTQYF. For the CDR3, the DNA is TGTGCCAGCAGTGGGGACAGGTCAACCAGCACAGATACGCAGTATTTT. V usage is TRBV2 and J usage is TRBJ2-3, with TRBD1 identical over 8 bases. The CDR3 has 16 amino acids. J was trimmed by 0 bases and V by 4 bases; bases with no gene match: 6. The germline V gene encodes CDR1 SNHLY and CDR2 FYNNEI.

The chain recombines TRBV11-2 with TRBJ1-2; 7 nucleotides align to TRBD1. Germline CDR1 and CDR2: SGHAT and FQNNGV. This CDR3 contains 15 residues. V shed 3 bases, J shed 4 bases, and the junction held 8 bases outside the gene matches. Written as DNA, the CDR3 is TGTGCCAGCAGCTTTACGTCGACAGGGCGCTATGGCTACACCTTC. Its protein product is CASSFTSTGRYGYTF.

CDR3 coding DNA: TGCGCCAGCAGCTTGCCCTCCTACCGCTTTAGCGGGGAGAACCAAGAGACCCAGTACTTC. Protein sequence: CASSLPSYRFSGENQETQYF. This chain connects TRBV5-1 to TRBJ2-5; TRBD2 matches 8 bases. Germline V gene lookup returns CDR1 SGHRS and CDR2 YFSETQ. After removal of 1 base from V and 0 bases from J, the junction contained 17 bases not matched to a gene. The CDR3 is made up of 20 amino acids.

The rearrangement joins TRBV10-3 to TRBJ2-1; 16 bases are shared with TRBD2. V lost 6 bases to trimming and J lost 8 bases; unmatched junction nucleotides: 10. In germline, CDR1 is ENHRY, CDR2 SYGVKD. There are 17 residues in the CDR3. Here the CDR3 DNA reads TGTGCCATCAGACACCCGGGACTAGCGGGAGGGCCCTATGAGCAGTTCTTC. Its protein product is CAIRHPGLAGGPYEQFF.

The table lists this clone with a count of one. J is TRBJ1-6 and V is TRBV30, with D uncertain. The CDR3 sequence is 15 residues long. The V gene's germline CDR1 is GTSNPN and CDR2 SVGIG (reference sequence). V gave up 4 bases and J gave up 2 bases, with 12 bases separating them. The CDR3 DNA sequence: TGTGCCTGGACTACCGGGAGGCCCTATAATTCACCCCTCCACTTT. This encodes CAWTTGRPYNSPLHF.

The chain is built from TRBV5-5 and TRBJ1-5; 7 bases map to TRBD1. CDR3 length: 14 amino acids. With V trimmed by 2 bases and J by 5 bases, 4 bases remained unmatched. CDR1 SGHKS and CDR2 YYEKEE come from the germline V gene (reference sequence). DNA of the CDR3: TGTGCCAGCAGCTTTGGGACAGCTGATCAGCCCCAGCATTTT. As protein: CASSFGTADQPQHF.

The chain has TRBV5-1 and TRBJ2-3, with a tentative D call TRBD2 (6 bases). Between the trimmed V and J ends, which lost 0 bases and 2 bases, there was a span of 10 bases. From germline, CDR1 is SGHRS and CDR2 YFSETQ. There are 15 residues in the CDR3. The chain's CDR3 is CASSLVSGTTDTQYF. DNA for the CDR3: TGCGCCAGCAGCTTGGTTAGCGGAACCACAGATACGCAGTATTTT.

The chain links TRBV24-1 to TRBJ2-7; 10 bases align to TRBD2. Germline V gives CDR1 KGHDR, CDR2 SFDVKD. This CDR3 spans 15 amino acids. Trimming took 5 bases from V and 3 from J; bases not matched to a gene: 6. The CDR3, as DNA: TGTGCCACCAGTGGATTAGCGGGAGGTGACTACGAGCAGTACTTC. The encoded protein is CATSGLAGGDYEQYF.

The V call is TRBV6-2 or TRBV6-3, the J call TRBJ1-5, with 7 positions matching TRBD1. Per germline, CDR1 MNHEY and CDR2 SVGEGT. The J segment lost 0 bases and the V segment lost 5 bases, leaving 13 bases of the junction unmatched. This CDR3 is built from 18 residues. DNA of the CDR3: TGTGCCAGCAGTGACGGGACAGCGAGGGCTTATAGCAATCAGCCCCAGCATTTT. Its translation is CASSDGTARAYSNQPQHF.

The chain is built from TRBV7-2 and TRBJ2-7; a weak D match, TRBD1 (5 bases). Trimming took 5 bases from V and 0 from J, leaving 14 bases between them. Germline lookup yields CDR1 SGHTA and CDR2 FQGNSA. This CDR3 has 15 residues. The CDR3 region is CASSPWTSLSYEQYF. CDR3 sequence (DNA): TGTGCCAGCAGCCCGTGGACAAGTCTCTCCTACGAGCAGTACTTC.

V gene TRBV4-1 combines with J gene TRBJ1-5; 11 bases align to TRBD1. V shed 1 base and J 5 bases; nucleotides not matched to a gene: 1. The CDR3 loop spans 15 amino acids. In germline, CDR1 is MGHRA, CDR2 YSYEKL. The CDR3 region is CASSQGTGGYQPQHF. The CDR3 region has the DNA TGCGCCAGCAGCCAAGGGACAGGGGGCTATCAGCCCCAGCATTTT.